These 21 T cell receptor beta chains were all obtained from the same sample, sequenced in a study of blood T cell repertoires in COVID-19. The repertoire was sequenced with immunoSEQ multiplex PCR; TCRdb's copy has only in-frame clones and lacks some. In the table there are under 200,000 clones, approximately 80% of which are singletons. Sequenced material: PBMCs or T cells enriched from blood (not recorded which). All receptors derive from a man aged 50-59 years who had recovered from COVID-19.

The genes are TRBV28 and TRBJ2-7; possibly TRBD2 for D (6 bases). This CDR3 has 15 amino acids. The V and J ends lost 5 bases and 4 bases respectively, with 18 bases between them. The germline gives CDR1 MDHEN, CDR2 SYDVKM. The CDR3 sequence is CASSPLGGDRYEQYF. CDR3 bases: TGTGCCAGCAGTCCGCTGGGGGGAGATCGGTACGAGCAGTACTTC.

The genes are TRBV27 and TRBJ2-1; possible D gene TRBD2, 7 bases. V was pared by 4 bases and J by 9 bases, with 25 bases between. Germline V gene lookup returns CDR1 MNHEY and CDR2 SMNVEV (reference sequence). This CDR3 contains 17 residues. CDR3 DNA: TGTGCCAGCAGTTCGCGACTGCTAGGGGGGGGGATAGGTGAGCAGTTCTTC. This gives the protein CASSSRLLGGGIGEQFF.

This clone has only a few counts. V gene TRBV7-2 combines with J gene TRBJ1-4; D is unresolved. Looked up from germline, CDR1 is SGHTA and CDR2 is FQGNSA. Trimming shortened V by 1 base and J by 5 bases, and 8 bases separated the two germline ends. The CDR3 contains 14 residues. The CDR3 DNA is TGTGCCAGCAGCTTAGATTTCGCGAATGAAAAACTGTTTTTT. Protein: CASSLDFANEKLFF.

CDR3 sequence: CASSLGRAGELFF. For the CDR3, the DNA is TGTGCCAGCAGTTTAGGCAGGGCCGGGGAGCTGTTTTTT. The chain employs TRBV28 and TRBJ2-2; a possible D gene is TRBD1 (5 bases). The CDR3 loop spans 13 amino acids. Trimming removed 2 bases from V and 6 bases from J, with 7 bases in between. Germline V gene sequence: CDR1 MDHEN, CDR2 SYDVKM.

The chain employs TRBV27 and TRBJ2-1; unclear D gene. The CDR3 is made up of 13 amino acids. CDR1 and CDR2 from the germline V gene are MNHEY and SMNVEV (reference sequence). V gave up 4 bases and J gave up 5 bases, with 9 bases separating them. The CDR3 region has the DNA TGTGCCAGCAGTTCCCTTTCCCACAATGAGCAGTTCTTC. Protein product: CASSSLSHNEQFF.

The rearrangement joins TRBV7-2 to TRBJ2-5; possibly TRBD1 for D (6 bases). This CDR3 contains 19 residues. V was shortened by 1 base and J by 3 bases, with 24 bases between the two germline ends. Germline values: CDR1 SGHTA, CDR2 FQGNSA. The CDR3 here is CASSLGFVVSRGVEETQYF. The CDR3 nucleotides are TGTGCCAGCAGCTTAGGATTCGTTGTGTCCAGGGGAGTAGAAGAGACCCAGTACTTC.

The chain's CDR3 is CASSLLLTGGRETQYF. CDR3 in DNA: TGTGCCAGCTCACTTCTCTTGACGGGGGGGCGAGAGACCCAGTACTTC. The V and J genes are TRBV18 and TRBJ2-5; 8 bases line up with TRBD2. V lost 4 bases, J lost 4 bases, and 11 bases stayed unmatched. Looked up from germline, CDR1 is KGHSH and CDR2 is LQKENI. CDR3 length: 16 amino acids.

The V call is TRBV13, the J call TRBJ1-6; 11 nucleotides align to TRBD1. The length of the CDR3 is 16 residues. J lost 9 bases, V lost 4 bases, and 8 bases had no gene match. Per germline, CDR1 PRHDT and CDR2 FYEKMQ (reference sequence). This CDR3 is CASSSRGQGAFSPLHF. The CDR3 DNA reads as TGTGCCAGCAGCTCGCGAGGACAGGGGGCATTTTCACCCCTCCACTTT.

Note on this clone: The sample has other DNA sequences that encode this CDR3 too. The J gene is TRBJ1-5, the V gene TRBV28; the D is unclear. The CDR3 is made up of 12 amino acids. Germline CDR1 and CDR2: MDHEN and SYDVKM. The V and J ends lost 5 bases and 6 bases respectively, with 8 bases between them. The CDR3 DNA reads as TGTGCCAGCAGTCTACTCCTTCAGCCCCAGCATTTT. Translating it yields CASSLLLQPQHF. Variable domain in full (rest from reference TRBV28 and TRBJ1-5): DVKVTQSSRYLVKRTGEKVFLECVQDMDHENMFWYRQDPGLGLRLIYFSYDVKMKEKGDIPEGYSVSREKKERFSLILESASTNQTSMYLCASSLLLQPQHFGDGTRLSIL.

V gene TRBV14 combines with J gene TRBJ2-7; a weak D match, TRBD2 (6 bases). Germline V CDR1 and CDR2: SGHDN, FVKESK. Between the trimmed V and J ends, which lost 0 bases and 3 bases, there was a span of 12 bases. This CDR3 is built from 15 residues. The CDR3 region is CASSQERGPFYEQYF. The CDR3 nucleotides are TGTGCCAGCAGCCAAGAGCGGGGCCCCTTCTACGAGCAGTACTTC.

Only one count was recorded for this clone. The rearrangement joins TRBV5-1 to TRBJ1-1; D ambiguous. Germline V gene sequence: CDR1 SGHRS, CDR2 YFSETQ. This CDR3 is 14 amino acids long. Trimming removed 0 bases from V and 4 bases from J, with 10 bases in between. In DNA form, the CDR3 reads TGCGCCAGCAGCTTGGCTGCGGCGGGCACTGAAGCTTTCTTT. Translated: CASSLAAAGTEAFF.

This clone was seen more than once but under ten times. The chain couples TRBV3-1 (or the pseudogene TRBV3-2) to TRBJ1-1; D gene uncertain. This CDR3 has 14 amino acids. The V and J ends lost 0 bases and 2 bases respectively, with 7 bases between them. Germline CDR1 is LGHDT and CDR2 is YNNKEL (reference sequence). The CDR3 DNA is TGTGCCAGCAGCCAAGACTTATTAAACACTGAAGCTTTCTTT. The encoded protein is CASSQDLLNTEAFF.

V usage is TRBV6-5 and J usage is TRBJ1-4, with TRBD1 matching over 8 bases. This CDR3 is built from 13 residues. CDR1 and CDR2 (germline): MNHEY, SVGAGI. The V segment lost 4 bases and the J segment 7 bases; nucleotides outside the gene matches: 2. The chain's CDR3 is CASSSGQGEKLFF. In nucleotides, the CDR3 is TGTGCCAGCAGTTCTGGACAGGGTGAAAAACTGTTTTTT.

The chain has TRBV18 and TRBJ2-5; 9 nucleotides line up with TRBD1. The germline V gene has CDR1 KGHSH and CDR2 LQKENI. The CDR3 extends over 14 amino acids. J was trimmed by 5 bases and V by 4 bases; bases with no gene match: 5. The CDR3 sequence: CASSQQGARETQYF. CDR3 nucleotides: TGTGCCAGCTCACAACAGGGGGCCCGGGAGACCCAGTACTTC.

The chain recombines TRBV30 with TRBJ1-6; 7 bases line up with TRBD1. Losses at the gene ends were 3 bases for V and 9 bases for J; bases not matched to a gene: 8. CDR3 length equals 14 residues. Germline V gene data show CDR1 as GTSNPN and CDR2 as SVGIG (reference sequence). The CDR3 is CAWRRQGPSSPLHF. In DNA form, the CDR3 reads TGTGCCTGGAGGAGACAGGGTCCCTCTTCACCCCTCCACTTT.

The chain carries TRBV11-3 and TRBJ2-7; 8 bases fit TRBD2. Germline V gene lookup returns CDR1 SGHNT and CDR2 YENEEA. This CDR3 is 14 amino acids long. V was clipped by 5 bases and J by 6 bases; unmatched bases: 9. The CDR3, as DNA: TGTGCCAGCAGCCCCGGGGGGGGGCAAGGCGAGCAGTACTTC. Amino acid sequence: CASSPGGGQGEQYF.

This chain joins TRBV5-1 and TRBJ2-2; tentatively, D is TRBD2 (5 bases). V was pared by 2 bases and J by 3 bases, with 8 bases between. Germline V gives CDR1 SGHRS, CDR2 YFSETQ. The CDR3 contains 14 residues. In DNA, the CDR3 is TGCGCCAGCAGCTTCACTAGGGACACCGGGGAGCTGTTTTTT. Protein: CASSFTRDTGELFF.

The chain employs TRBV7-9 and TRBJ1-1; TRBD1 agrees at 8 bases. V lost 6 bases and J lost 2; bases outside the gene matches: 11. The CDR3 loop spans 16 amino acids. Germline V gene lookup returns CDR1 SEHNR and CDR2 FQNEAQ (reference sequence). CDR3 amino acids: CASRKGQGGGNTEAFF. DNA of the CDR3: TGTGCCAGCAGGAAAGGACAGGGAGGAGGAAACACTGAAGCTTTCTTT. Using reference TRBV7-9 and TRBJ1-1 for the parts outside the CDR3, the full variable domain is DTGVSQNPRHKITKRGQNVTFRCDPISEHNRLYWYRQTLGQGPEFLTYFQNEAQLEKSRLLSDRFSAERPKGSFSTLEIQRTEQGDSAMYLCASRKGQGGGNTEAFFGQGTRLTVV.

Only one count was recorded for this clone. The genes are TRBV28 and TRBJ1-6; 7 bases agree with TRBD1. The CDR3 contains 15 residues. Germline trimming cut 1 base from V and 8 bases from J; bases unmatched to any gene: 5. Per the germline V gene, CDR1 is MDHEN and CDR2 is SYDVKM. CDR3 coding DNA: TGTGCCAGCAGTTTATTAGGGACAGCTCATTCACCCCTCCACTTT. Amino acid sequence: CASSLLGTAHSPLHF.

This clone was detected only once. The V and J genes are TRBV7-2 and TRBJ2-3; 7 bases are shared with TRBD1. V dropped 5 bases and J dropped 1; count of bases not matched to a gene: 6. The CDR3 extends over 15 amino acids. CDR1 is SGHTA, CDR2 FQGNSA, per germline. For the CDR3, the DNA is TGTGCCAGCAGCGATATGAGGGGGCGCACAGATACGCAGTATTTT. Amino acids: CASSDMRGRTDTQYF.

The V and J genes are TRBV11-3 and TRBJ2-2; a possible D gene is TRBD1 (6 bases). The CDR3 sequence is 17 residues long. With 4 bases removed from V and 2 bases from J, the gap between germline ends came to 17 bases. CDR1 and CDR2 (germline): SGHNT, YENEEA. Here the CDR3 DNA reads TGTGCCAGCAGCTCCGCCGGGACACCAAGTAACACCGGGGAGCTGTTTTTT. Translated, it gives CASSSAGTPSNTGELFF.